This T cell receptor (beta chain) was recovered during a study of T cell responses to AZD1222 COVID-19 vaccine (dated by TCRdb to about 2021). Background on the whole study: Because spike-specific TCR depth and breadth did not differ between the two schedules, AZD1222 recipients who got a second dose at roughly 4 weeks were pooled with those who got a second dose at roughly 12 weeks. A total of approximately 250 trial participants underwent TCR sequencing, of whom under 220 had received two doses of AZD1222 and approximately 25 had received two doses of the MenACWY control vaccine. Trial participants were enrolled into age subgroups of 18-55, 56-69 and 70-plus years, which contained about 150, 27 and 61 TCR-sequenced participants, respectively. Study-wide conclusions, independent of this receptor: Participants were mostly white British and included more females than males, and it was suggested by the authors that clonal diversity may have been underestimated. After two AZD1222 doses, both the breadth and the depth of spike-specific TCRs were significantly higher than at day 0 and than in MenACWY recipients. The 56-69-year group was small, and its depth increase did not reach significance, likely because of low power. Reportedly, close to half of the unique spike-specific TCRs recognized epitopes lying outside the regions that are mutated in the B.1.351 and B.1.1.7 variants. Conclusions about previously exposed vaccinees are limited, since just six AZD1222 recipients were seropositive for SARS-CoV-2 at baseline. CD4 TCRs associated with the vaccine covered the entire spike protein, and the dominant responses were in regions 160-218 and 743-854. Because no day 14 peak-response samples were available, the repertoires could be characterized only after the peak T cell response.

The time point label of this sample denotes: baseline before first vaccination. Samples from vaccinated people were obtained from the UK trials COV001 and COV002, which included a single-blind randomized controlled phase 2/3 trial of AZD1222 (ChAdOx1 nCoV-19) in healthy adults. Trial participant PBMC samples were collected at day 0 and day 28 after the second dose for TCRbeta chain sequencing. On this clone itself: What antigen it recognizes has not been identified. No much larger clonotype is one base removed from it; base qualities were not supplied.

The CDR3 regions of human TCRbeta chains were analyzed by immunosequencing. The study's own analysis went as follows. TCRs in the repertoires were compared against a reference library of SARS-CoV-2-specific TCRs that had been generated with the MIRA antigen-specificity platform. Breadth meant the fraction of unique TCRs that were SARS-CoV-2-associated, whereas depth meant the fraction of total T cells that were SARS-CoV-2-associated. Using the MIRA data, every spike-specific TCR was mapped to the spike region that the TCR reacted to and assigned to either a CD4 or a CD8 class. Log10-transformed breadth and depth values were compared by one-way ANOVA with Sidak's multiple comparisons tests. TCRdb carries this immuneACCESS record with in-frame sequences only. Its versions omit some clonotypes, under half of them owing to an unresolved V gene in the studies checked, with the rest unexplained. V, J and clone size are taken as reported in that table, and D and trimming were inferred from the DNA itself. The sample yields some 130,000 clones; approximately 90% were counted once. About 7.1% of the sample rests with the top ten.

CDR1 and CDR2, per the germline V gene, are SGHRS and YFSETQ. Relative to germline, V is 7 bases shorter and J is 0 bases shorter, with 13 bases between their ends. The CDR3 holds 15 amino acids from the cysteine to the phenylalanine. Only the CDR3 DNA is retained, 45 bases long and in frame from the first base. The sample consisted of peripheral blood, taken on day 0 of AZD1222 vaccination. The receptor was isolated from an adult in good health. The chain was built from TRBV5-1 and TRBJ2-2, and TRBD1 may be the D gene, going by 6 matching bases. CDR3 region: CASLETGSNTGELFF. The nucleotide sequence is given as TGCGCCAGCCTCGAGACAGGATCGAACACCGGGGAGCTGTTTTTT.